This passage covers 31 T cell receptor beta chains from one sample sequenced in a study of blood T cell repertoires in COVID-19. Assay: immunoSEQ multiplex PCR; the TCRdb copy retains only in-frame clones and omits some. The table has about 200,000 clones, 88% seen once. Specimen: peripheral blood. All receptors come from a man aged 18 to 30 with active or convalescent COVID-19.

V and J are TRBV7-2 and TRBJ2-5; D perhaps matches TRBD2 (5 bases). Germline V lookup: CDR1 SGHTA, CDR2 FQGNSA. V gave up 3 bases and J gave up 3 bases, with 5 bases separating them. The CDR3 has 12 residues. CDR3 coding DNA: TGTGCCAGCAGCTTCGGGGAAGAGACCCAGTACTTC. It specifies CASSFGEETQYF. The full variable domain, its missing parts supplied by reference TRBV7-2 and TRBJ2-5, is GAGVSQSPSNKVTEKGKDVELRCDPISGHTALYWYRQSLGQGLEFLIYFQGNSAPDKSGLPSDRFSAERTGGSVSTLTIQRTQQEDSAVYLCASSFGEETQYFGPGTRLLVL.

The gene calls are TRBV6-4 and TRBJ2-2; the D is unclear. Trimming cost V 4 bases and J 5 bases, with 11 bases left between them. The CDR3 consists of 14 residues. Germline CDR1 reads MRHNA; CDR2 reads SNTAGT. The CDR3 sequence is CASSASPGTGELFF. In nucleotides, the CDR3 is TGTGCCAGCAGTGCCTCCCCCGGGACCGGGGAGCTGTTTTTT.

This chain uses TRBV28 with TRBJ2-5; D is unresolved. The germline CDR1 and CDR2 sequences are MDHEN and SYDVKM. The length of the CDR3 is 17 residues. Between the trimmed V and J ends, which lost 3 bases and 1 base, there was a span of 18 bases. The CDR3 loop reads CASSFKQLQSFQETQYF. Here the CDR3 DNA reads TGTGCCAGCAGTTTTAAACAGTTACAATCCTTCCAAGAGACCCAGTACTTC.

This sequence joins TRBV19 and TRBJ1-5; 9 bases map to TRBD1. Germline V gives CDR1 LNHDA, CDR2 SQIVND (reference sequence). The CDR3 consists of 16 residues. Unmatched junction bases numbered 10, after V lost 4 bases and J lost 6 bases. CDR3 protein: CASSNAGQGFSQPQHF. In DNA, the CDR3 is TGTGCCAGTAGTAACGCGGGACAGGGTTTCTCTCAGCCCCAGCATTTT.

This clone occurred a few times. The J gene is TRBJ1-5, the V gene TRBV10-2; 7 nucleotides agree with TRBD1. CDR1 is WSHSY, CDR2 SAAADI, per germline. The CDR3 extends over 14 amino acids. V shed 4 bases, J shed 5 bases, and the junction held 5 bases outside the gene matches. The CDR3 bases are TGCGCCAGCAGTGGGACAGGTCCAGATCAGCCCCAGCATTTT. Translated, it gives CASSGTGPDQPQHF.

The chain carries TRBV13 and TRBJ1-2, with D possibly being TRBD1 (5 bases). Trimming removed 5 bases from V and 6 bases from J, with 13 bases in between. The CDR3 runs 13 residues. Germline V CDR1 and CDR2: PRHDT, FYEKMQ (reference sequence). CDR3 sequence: CASSKRQSNGYTF. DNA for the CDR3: TGTGCCAGCAGCAAAAGACAGTCTAATGGCTACACCTTC.

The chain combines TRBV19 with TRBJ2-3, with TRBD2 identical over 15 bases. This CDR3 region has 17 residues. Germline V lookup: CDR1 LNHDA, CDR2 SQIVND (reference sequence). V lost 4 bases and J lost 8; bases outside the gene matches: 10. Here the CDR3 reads CASSTSGLAGGPSTQYF. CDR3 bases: TGTGCCAGTAGTACGAGTGGACTAGCGGGAGGGCCGAGTACGCAGTATTTT.

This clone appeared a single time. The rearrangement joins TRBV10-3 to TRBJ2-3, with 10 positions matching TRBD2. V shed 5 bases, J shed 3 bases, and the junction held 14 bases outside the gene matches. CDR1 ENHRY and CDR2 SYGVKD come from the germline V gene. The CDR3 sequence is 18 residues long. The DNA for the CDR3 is TGTGCCATCAGTCCTGAACTAGCGGGGATGTATGGGACAGATACGCAGTATTTT. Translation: CAISPELAGMYGTDTQYF.

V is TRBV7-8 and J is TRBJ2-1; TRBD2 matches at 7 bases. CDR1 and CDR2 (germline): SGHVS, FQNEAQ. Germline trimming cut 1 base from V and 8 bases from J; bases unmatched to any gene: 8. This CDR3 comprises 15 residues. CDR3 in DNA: TGTGCCAGCAGCTTAGGGGGCGGGAGTATCGATGAGCAGTTCTTC. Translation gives CASSLGGGSIDEQFF. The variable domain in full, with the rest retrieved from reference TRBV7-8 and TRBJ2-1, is GAGVSQSPRYKVAKRGQDVALRCDPISGHVSLFWYQQALGQGPEFLTYFQNEAQLDKSGLPSDRFFAERPEGSVSTLKIQRTQQEDSAVYLCASSLGGGSIDEQFFGPGTRLTVL.

The CDR3 nucleotides read TGTGCCAGCAGACTAGGACAGGGGTCTTCACCCCTCCACTTT. It translates to CASRLGQGSSPLHF. V is TRBV3-1 (or the pseudogene TRBV3-2) and J is TRBJ1-6; 9 nucleotides line up with TRBD1. CDR1 and CDR2 from the germline V gene are LGHDT and YNNKEL (reference sequence). Trimming took 6 bases from V and 9 from J; bases not matched to a gene: 6. The CDR3 is made up of 14 amino acids.

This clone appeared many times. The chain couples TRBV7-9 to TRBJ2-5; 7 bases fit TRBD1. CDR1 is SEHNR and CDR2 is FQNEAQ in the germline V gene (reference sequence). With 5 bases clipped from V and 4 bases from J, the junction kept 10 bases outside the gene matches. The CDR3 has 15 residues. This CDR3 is CASSISRTGGETQYF. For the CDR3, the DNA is TGTGCCAGCAGCATCTCTCGGACAGGCGGAGAGACCCAGTACTTC.

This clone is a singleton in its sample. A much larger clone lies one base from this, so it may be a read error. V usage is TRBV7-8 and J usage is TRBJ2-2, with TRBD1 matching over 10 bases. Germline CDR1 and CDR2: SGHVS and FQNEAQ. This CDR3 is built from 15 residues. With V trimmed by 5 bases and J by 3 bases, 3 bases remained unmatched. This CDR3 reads CASSHGTGDTGELFF. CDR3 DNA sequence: TGTGCCAGCAGCCACGGGACAGGGGACACCGGGGAGCTGTTTTTT.

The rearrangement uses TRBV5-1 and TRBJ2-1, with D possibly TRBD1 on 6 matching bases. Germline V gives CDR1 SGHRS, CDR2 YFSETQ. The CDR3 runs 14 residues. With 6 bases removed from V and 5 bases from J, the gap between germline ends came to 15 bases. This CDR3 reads CASNLRTENNEQFF. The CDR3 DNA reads TGCGCCAGCAACTTAAGGACAGAGAACAATGAGCAGTTCTTC.

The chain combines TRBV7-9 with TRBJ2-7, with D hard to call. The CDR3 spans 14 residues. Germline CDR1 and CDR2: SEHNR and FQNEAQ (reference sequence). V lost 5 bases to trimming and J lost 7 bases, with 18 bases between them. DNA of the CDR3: TGTGCCAGCAGCCCCCCACGGTGGAGTCCTGAGCAGTACTTC. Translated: CASSPPRWSPEQYF. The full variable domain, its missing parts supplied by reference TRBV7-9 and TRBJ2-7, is DTGVSQNPRHKITKRGQNVTFRCDPISEHNRLYWYRQTLGQGPEFLTYFQNEAQLEKSRLLSDRFSAERPKGSFSTLEIQRTEQGDSAMYLCASSPPRWSPEQYFGPGTRLTVT.

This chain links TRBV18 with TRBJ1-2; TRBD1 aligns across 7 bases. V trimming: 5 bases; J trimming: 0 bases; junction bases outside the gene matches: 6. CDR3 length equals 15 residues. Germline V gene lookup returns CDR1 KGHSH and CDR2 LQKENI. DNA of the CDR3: TGTGCCAGCTCAGAGGGACAGCGCCCTAACTATGGCTACACCTTC. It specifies CASSEGQRPNYGYTF.

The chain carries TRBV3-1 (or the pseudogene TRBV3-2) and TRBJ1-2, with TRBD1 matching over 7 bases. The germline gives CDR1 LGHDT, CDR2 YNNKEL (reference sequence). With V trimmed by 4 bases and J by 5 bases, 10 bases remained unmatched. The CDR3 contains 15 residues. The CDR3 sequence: CASSLWDRSSYGYTF. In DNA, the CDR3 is TGTGCCAGCAGCCTATGGGACAGAAGTTCATATGGCTACACCTTC.

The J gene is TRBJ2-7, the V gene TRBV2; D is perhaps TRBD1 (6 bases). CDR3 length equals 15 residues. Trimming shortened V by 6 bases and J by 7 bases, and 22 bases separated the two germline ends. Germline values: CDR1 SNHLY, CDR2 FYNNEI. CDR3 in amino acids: CASRDSRAPLYEQYF. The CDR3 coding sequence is TGTGCCAGCAGGGACAGCCGGGCCCCACTATATGAGCAGTACTTC.

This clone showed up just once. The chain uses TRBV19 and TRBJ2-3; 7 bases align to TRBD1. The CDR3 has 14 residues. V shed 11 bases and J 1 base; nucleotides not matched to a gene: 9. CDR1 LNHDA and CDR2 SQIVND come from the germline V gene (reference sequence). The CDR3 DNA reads TGTGCCTCTGAACAGGGGATCGGCACAGATACGCAGTATTTT. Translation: CASEQGIGTDTQYF.

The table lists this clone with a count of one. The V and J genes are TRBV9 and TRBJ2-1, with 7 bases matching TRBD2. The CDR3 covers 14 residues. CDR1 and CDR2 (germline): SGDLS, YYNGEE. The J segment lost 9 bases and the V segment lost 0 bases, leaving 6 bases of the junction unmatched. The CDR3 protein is CASSVGDYRSEQFF. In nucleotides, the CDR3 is TGTGCCAGCAGCGTAGGGGACTACCGCAGTGAGCAGTTCTTC.

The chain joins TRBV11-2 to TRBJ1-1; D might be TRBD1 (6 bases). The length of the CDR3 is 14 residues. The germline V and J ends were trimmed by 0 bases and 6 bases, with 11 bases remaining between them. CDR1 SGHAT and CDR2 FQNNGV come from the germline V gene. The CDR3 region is CASSLELQGAEAFF. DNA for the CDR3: TGTGCCAGCAGCTTAGAATTACAGGGTGCTGAAGCTTTCTTT.

The CDR3: CASSYTSPGAEQFF. CDR3 in DNA: TGCGCCAGCAGTTATACCTCTCCAGGTGCTGAGCAGTTCTTC. The chain links TRBV5-1 to TRBJ2-1; D is ambiguous. This CDR3 contains 14 residues. Germline CDR1 reads SGHRS; CDR2 reads YFSETQ. V lost 5 bases, J lost 9 bases, and 18 bases lay in between. Together with reference TRBV5-1 and TRBJ2-1, the CDR3 gives the full variable domain: KAGVTQTPRYLIKTRGQQVTLSCSPISGHRSVSWYQQTPGQGLQFLFEYFSETQRNKGNFPGRFSGRQFSNSRSEMNVSTLELGDSALYLCASSYTSPGAEQFFGPGTRLTVL.

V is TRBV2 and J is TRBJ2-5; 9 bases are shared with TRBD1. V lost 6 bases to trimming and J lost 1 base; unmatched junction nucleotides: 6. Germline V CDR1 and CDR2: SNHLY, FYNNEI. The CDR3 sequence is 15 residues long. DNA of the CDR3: TGTGCCAGCAGGGGCGACAGGGGGTTCCAAGAGACCCAGTACTTC. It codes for CASRGDRGFQETQYF.

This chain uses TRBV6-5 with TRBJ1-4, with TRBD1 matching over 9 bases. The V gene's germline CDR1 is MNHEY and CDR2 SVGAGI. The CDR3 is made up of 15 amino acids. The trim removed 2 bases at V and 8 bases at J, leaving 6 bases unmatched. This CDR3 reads CASSYGTGFGEKLFF. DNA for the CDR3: TGTGCCAGCAGTTACGGGACAGGGTTTGGGGAAAAACTGTTTTTT.

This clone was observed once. The DNA of the CDR3 is TGTGCCACCAGGTGGACAGACAATGAGCAGTTCTTC. Protein: CATRWTDNEQFF. The V and J genes are TRBV24-1 and TRBJ2-1; D possibly corresponds to TRBD1 (6 bases). CDR1 KGHDR and CDR2 SFDVKD come from the germline V gene. The V and J ends lost 7 bases and 5 bases respectively, with 8 bases between them. This CDR3 has 12 residues.

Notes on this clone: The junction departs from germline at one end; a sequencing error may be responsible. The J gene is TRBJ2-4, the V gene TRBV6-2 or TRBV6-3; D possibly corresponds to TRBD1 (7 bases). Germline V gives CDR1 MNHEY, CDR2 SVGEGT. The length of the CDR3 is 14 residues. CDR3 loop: CASSRGTAQNIQYF. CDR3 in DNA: TGTGCCAGCAGCCGCGGGACAGCCCAAAACATTCAGTACTTC.

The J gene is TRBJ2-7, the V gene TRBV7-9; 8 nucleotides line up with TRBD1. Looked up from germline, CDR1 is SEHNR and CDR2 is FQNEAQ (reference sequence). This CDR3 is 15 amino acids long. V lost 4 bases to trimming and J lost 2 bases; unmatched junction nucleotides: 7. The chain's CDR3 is CASSSAGQGAYEQYF. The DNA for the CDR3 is TGTGCCAGCAGCTCGGCCGGACAGGGTGCCTACGAGCAGTACTTC.

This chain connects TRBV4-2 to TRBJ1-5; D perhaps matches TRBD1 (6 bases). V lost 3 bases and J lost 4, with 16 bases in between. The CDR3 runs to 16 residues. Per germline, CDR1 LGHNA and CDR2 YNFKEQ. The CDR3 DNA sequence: TGTGCCAGCAGCCAGTCAGGGGAAGGGGATAATCAGCCCCAGCATTTT. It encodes CASSQSGEGDNQPQHF.

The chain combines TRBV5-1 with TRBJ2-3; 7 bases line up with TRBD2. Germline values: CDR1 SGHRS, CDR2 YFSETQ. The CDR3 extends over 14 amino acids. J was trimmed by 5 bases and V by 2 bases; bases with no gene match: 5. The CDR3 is CASSFRGRGDTQYF. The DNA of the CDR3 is TGCGCCAGCAGCTTTCGAGGGAGGGGAGATACGCAGTATTTT.

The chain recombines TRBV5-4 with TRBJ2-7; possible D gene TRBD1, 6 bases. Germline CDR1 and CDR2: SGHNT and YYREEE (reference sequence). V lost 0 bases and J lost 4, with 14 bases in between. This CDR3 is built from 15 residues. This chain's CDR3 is CASSLDVETGYEQYF. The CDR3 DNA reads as TGTGCCAGCAGCTTGGATGTTGAGACAGGTTACGAGCAGTACTTC.

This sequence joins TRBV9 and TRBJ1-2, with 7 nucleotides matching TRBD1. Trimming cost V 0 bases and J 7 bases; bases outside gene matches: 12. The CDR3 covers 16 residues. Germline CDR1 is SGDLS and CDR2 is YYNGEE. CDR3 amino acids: CASSVAPDRALGGYTF. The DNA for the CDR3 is TGTGCCAGCAGCGTAGCCCCCGACAGGGCCCTCGGTGGCTACACCTTC.

The CDR3 loop reads CASSFDRSGGYTF. The CDR3 coding sequence is TGTGCCAGCAGCTTTGACAGATCAGGGGGCTACACCTTC. The rearrangement links TRBV7-9 to TRBJ1-2; D perhaps matches TRBD1 (5 bases). CDR3 length: 13 residues. Trimming removed 3 bases from V and 8 bases from J, with 13 bases in between. In germline, CDR1 is SEHNR, CDR2 FQNEAQ (reference sequence).